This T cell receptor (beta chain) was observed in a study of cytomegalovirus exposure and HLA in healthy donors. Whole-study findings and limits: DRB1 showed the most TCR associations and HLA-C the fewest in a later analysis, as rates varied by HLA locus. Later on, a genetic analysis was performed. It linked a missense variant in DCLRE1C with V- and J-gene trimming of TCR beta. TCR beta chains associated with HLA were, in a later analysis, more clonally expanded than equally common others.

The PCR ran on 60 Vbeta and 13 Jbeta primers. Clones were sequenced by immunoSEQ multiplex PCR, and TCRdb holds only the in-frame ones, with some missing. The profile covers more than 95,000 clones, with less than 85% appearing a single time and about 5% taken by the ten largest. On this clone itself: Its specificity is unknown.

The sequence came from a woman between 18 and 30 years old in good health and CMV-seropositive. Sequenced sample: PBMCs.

This CDR3 reads CASSYGIPYEQYF. CDR3 nucleotides: TGTGCCAGCAGTTACGGGATTCCATACGAGCAGTACTTC. V is TRBV28 and J is TRBJ2-7; perhaps TRBD2 as D (5 bases). Germline V CDR1 and CDR2: MDHEN, SYDVKM. The CDR3 is 13 amino acids. The V end was cut by 4 bases, the J end by 4 bases, with 11 bases between.